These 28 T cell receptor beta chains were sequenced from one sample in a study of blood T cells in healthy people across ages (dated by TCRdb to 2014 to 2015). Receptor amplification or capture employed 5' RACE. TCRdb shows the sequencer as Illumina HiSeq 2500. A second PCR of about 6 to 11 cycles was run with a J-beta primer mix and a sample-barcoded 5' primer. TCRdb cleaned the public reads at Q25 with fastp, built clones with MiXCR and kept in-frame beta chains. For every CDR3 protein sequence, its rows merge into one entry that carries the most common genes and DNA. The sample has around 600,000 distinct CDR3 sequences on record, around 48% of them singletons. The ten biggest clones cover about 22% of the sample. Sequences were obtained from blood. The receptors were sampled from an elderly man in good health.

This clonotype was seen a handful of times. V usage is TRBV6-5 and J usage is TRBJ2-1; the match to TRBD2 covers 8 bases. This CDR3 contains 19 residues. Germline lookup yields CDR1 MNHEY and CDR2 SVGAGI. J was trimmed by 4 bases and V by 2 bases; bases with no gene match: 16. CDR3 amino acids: CASSYTTGAGGLTYNEQFF. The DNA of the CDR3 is TGTGCCAGCAGTTACACCACCGGCGCGGGAGGACTCACTTACAATGAGCAGTTCTTC.

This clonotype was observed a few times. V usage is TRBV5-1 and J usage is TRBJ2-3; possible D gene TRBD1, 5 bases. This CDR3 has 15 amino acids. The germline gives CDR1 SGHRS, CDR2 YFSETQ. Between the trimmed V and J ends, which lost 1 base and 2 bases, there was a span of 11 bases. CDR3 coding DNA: TGCGCCAGCAGCTTGCTGGTAGGGGCCACAGATACGCAGTATTTT. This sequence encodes CASSLLVGATDTQYF.

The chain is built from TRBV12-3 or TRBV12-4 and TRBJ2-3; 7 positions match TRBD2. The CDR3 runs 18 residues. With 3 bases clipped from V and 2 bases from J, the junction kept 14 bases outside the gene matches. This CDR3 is CASSLGTTHLISTDTQYF. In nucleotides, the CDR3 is TGTGCCAGCAGTTTGGGGACTACTCACCTCATATCCACAGATACGCAGTATTTT.

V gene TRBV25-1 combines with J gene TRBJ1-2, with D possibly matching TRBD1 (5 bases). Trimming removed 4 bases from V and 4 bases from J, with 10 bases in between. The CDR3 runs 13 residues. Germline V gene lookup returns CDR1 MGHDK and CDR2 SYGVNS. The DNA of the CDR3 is TGTGCCAGCAGTGGATCAGGGAGCTATGGCTACACCTTC. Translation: CASSGSGSYGYTF.

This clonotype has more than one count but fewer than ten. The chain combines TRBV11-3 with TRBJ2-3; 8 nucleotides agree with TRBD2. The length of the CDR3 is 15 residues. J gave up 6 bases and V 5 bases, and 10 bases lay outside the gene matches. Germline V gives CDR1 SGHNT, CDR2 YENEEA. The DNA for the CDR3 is TGTGCCAGCAGCACACCCTCAGGCGGGAGGGATACGCAGTATTTT. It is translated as CASSTPSGGRDTQYF.

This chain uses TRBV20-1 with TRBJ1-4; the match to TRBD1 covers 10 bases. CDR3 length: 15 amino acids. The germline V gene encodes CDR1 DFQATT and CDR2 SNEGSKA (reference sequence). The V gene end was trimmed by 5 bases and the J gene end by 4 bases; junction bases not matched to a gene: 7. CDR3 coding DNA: TGCAGTGCTCGACAGGGGGCAACAAGTAATGAAAAACTGTTTTTT. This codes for CSARQGATSNEKLFF.

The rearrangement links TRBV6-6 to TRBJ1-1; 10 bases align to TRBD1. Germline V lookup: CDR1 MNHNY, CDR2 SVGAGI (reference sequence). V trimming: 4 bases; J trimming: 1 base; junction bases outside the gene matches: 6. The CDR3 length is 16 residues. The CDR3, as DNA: TGTGCCAGCAGTTCCCGGACAGGGGGGGCGAACACTGAAGCTTTCTTT. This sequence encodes CASSSRTGGANTEAFF.

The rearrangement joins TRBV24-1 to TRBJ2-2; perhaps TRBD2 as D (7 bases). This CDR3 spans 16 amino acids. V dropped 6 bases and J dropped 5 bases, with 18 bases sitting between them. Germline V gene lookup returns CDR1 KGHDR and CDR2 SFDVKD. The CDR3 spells CATSRRGGPGTGELFF. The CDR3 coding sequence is TGTGCCACCAGTCGAAGGGGGGGCCCTGGAACCGGGGAGCTGTTTTTT.

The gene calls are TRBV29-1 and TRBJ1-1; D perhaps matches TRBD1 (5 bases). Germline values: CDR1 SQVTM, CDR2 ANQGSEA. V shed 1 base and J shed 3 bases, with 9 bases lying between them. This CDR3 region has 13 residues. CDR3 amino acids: CSVEVGAHTEAFF. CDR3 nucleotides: TGCAGCGTTGAAGTCGGGGCACACACTGAAGCTTTCTTT.

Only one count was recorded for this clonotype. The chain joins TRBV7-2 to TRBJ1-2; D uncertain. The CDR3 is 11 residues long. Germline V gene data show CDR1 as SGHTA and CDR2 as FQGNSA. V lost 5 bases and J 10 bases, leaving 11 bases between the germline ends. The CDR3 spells CASSLNPYYTF. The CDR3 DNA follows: TGTGCCAGCAGCCTCAATCCATACTACACCTTC.

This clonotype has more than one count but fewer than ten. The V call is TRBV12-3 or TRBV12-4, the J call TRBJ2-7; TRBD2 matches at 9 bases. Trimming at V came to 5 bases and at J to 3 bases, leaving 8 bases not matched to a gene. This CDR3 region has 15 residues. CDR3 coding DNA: TGTGCCAGCAGTAAAGGGACTAGCTCGCTCTACGAGCAGTACTTC. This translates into CASSKGTSSLYEQYF.

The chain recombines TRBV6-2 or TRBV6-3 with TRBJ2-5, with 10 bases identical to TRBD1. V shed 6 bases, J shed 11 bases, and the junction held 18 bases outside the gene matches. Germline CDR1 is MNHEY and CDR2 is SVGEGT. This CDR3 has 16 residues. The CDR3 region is CASRPPGTGDNNEQYF. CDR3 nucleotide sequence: TGTGCCAGCAGACCCCCCGGGACAGGGGACAACAATGAGCAGTACTTC.

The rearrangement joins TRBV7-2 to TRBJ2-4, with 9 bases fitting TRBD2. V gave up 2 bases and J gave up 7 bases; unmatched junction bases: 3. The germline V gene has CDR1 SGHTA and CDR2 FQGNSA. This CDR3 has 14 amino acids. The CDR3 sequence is CASSLLAGGNIQYF. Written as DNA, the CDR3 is TGTGCCAGCAGCTTATTGGCGGGAGGGAACATTCAGTACTTC.

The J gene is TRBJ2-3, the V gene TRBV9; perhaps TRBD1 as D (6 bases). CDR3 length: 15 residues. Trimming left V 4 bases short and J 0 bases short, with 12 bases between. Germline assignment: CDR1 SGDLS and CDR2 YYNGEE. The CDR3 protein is CASSLGTQSTDTQYF. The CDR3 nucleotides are TGTGCCAGCAGCCTAGGGACACAGAGCACAGATACGCAGTATTTT. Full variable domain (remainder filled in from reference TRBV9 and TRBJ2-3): DSGVTQTPKHLITATGQRVTLRCSPRSGDLSVYWYQQSLDQGLQFLIQYYNGEERAKGNILERFSAQQFPDLHSELNLSSLELGDSALYFCASSLGTQSTDTQYFGPGTRLTVL.

This chain's CDR3 is CASSLQEVGGDTQYF. The CDR3 DNA sequence: TGTGCCAGCAGTTTACAGGAGGTGGGGGGAGATACGCAGTATTTT. V usage is TRBV12-3 or TRBV12-4 and J usage is TRBJ2-3; a weak D match, TRBD2 (6 bases). Trimming removed 2 bases at V and 5 bases at J, with 14 bases between. The CDR3 length is 15 residues.

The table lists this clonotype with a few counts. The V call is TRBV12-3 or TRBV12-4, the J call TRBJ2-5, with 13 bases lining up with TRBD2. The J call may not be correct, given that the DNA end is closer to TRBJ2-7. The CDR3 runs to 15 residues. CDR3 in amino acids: CASSSTSGRKDEQYF. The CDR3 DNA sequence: TGTGCCAGCAGTTCGACTAGCGGGAGGAAGGACGAGCAGTACTTC.

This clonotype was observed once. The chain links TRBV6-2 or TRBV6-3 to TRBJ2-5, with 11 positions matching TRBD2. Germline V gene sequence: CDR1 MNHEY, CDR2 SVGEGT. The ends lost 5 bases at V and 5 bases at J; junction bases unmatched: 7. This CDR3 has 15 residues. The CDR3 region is CASSPKTSGMETQYF. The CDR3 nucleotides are TGTGCCAGCAGTCCGAAGACTAGCGGGATGGAGACCCAGTACTTC.

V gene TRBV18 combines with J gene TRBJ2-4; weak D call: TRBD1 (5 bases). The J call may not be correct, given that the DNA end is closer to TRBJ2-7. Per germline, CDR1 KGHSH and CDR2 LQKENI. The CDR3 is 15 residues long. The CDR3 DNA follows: TGTGCCAGCTCACCGGGGCTAACCACTGCCCACGAGCAGTACTTC. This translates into CASSPGLTTAHEQYF.

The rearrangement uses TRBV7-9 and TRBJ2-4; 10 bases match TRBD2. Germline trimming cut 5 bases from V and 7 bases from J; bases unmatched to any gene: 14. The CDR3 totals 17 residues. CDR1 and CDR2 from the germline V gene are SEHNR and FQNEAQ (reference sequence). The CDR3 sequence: CASSPGTSEVGWNIQYF. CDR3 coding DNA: TGTGCCAGCAGCCCCGGGACTAGCGAGGTGGGGTGGAACATTCAGTACTTC.

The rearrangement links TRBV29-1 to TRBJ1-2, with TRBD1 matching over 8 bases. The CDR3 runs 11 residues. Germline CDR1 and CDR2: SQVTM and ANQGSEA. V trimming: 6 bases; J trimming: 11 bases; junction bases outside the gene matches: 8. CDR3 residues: CSVERDRHYTF. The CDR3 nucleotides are TGCAGCGTGGAGAGGGACAGGCATTACACCTTC.

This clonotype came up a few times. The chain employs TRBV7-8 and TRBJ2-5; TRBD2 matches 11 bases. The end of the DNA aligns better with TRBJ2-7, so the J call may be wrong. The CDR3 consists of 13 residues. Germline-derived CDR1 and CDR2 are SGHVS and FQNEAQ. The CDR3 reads CASSSLAGDEQYF. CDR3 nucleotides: TGTGCCAGCAGCTCACTAGCGGGAGACGAGCAGTACTTC.

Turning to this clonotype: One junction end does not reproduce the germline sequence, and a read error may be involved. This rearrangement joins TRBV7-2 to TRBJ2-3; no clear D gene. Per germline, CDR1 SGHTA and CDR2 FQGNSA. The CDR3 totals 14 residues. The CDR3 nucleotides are TGTGCCAGTAGCTACAGCCCTAGCACAGATACGCAGTATTTT. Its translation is CASSYSPSTDTQYF.

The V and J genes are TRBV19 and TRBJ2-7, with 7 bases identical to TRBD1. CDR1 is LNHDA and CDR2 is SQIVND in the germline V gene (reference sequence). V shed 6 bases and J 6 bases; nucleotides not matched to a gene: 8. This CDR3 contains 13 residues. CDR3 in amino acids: CASRNRDSAEQYF. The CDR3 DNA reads TGTGCCAGTAGAAACCGGGACAGCGCCGAGCAGTACTTC.

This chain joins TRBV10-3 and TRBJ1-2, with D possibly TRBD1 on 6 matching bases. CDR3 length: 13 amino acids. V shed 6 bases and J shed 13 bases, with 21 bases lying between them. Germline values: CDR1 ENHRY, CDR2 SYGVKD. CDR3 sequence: CAISRPGHHRGTF. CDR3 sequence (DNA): TGTGCCATCAGCCGTCCGGGACATCATCGCGGCACCTTC.

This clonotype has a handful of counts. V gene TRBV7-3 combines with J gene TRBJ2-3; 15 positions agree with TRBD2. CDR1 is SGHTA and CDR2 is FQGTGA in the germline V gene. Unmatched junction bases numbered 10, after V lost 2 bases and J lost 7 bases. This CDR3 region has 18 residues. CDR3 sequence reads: CASSLGQGLAGGKHTQYF. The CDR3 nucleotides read TGTGCCAGCAGCTTAGGCCAGGGACTAGCGGGGGGCAAACATACGCAGTATTTT.

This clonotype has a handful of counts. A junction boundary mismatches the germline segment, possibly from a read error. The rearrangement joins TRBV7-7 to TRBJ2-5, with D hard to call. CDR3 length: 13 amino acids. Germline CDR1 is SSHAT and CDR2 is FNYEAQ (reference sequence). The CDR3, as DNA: TGTGCTAGCAGCCTCTTCGAGAGGGAGACCCAGTACTTC. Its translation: CASSLFERETQYF.

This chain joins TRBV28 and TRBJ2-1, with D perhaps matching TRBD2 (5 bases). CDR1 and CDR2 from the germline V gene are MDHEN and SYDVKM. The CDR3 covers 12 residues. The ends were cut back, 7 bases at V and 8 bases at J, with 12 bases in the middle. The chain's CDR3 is CASMEANDEQFF. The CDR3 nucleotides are TGTGCCAGCATGGAGGCTAACGATGAGCAGTTCTTC.

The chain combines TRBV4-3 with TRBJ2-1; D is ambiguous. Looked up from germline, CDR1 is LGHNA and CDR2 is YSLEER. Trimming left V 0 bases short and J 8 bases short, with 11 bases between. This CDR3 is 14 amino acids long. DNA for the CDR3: TGCGCCAGCAGCCAAGATAGGTCATTTTATGAGCAGTTCTTC. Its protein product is CASSQDRSFYEQFF.